The clone carrying this T cell receptor (beta chain) was observed once. The sample comes from a study of CD8 T cells in Susac syndrome. CDR1 is MNHNS, CDR2 SASEGT, per germline. V trimming: 5 bases; J trimming: 7 bases; junction bases outside the gene matches: 15. The CDR3 has 16 residues. An amount of RNA that ranged from roughly 0.5 to 1 ug was reverse transcribed with random hexamers. TCRdb independently ran MiXCR on the immunoSEQ multiplex PCR reads; one entry per CDR3 protein. The sample lists 100,000 to 150,000 distinct CDR3 sequences; around 94% were seen once. This chain joins TRBV6-1 and TRBJ2-3; 7 nucleotides line up with TRBD2. The receptor comes from a human donor in good health. Material: CD4+ T cells from PBMCs. CDR3 coding DNA: TGTGCCAGCAGTCGCCTCGCTAGCGGTACCACCCATACGCAGTATTTT. Protein sequence: CASSRLASGTTHTQYF.